Listed below are T cell receptor beta chains from one sample, sequenced in a study of PD-1 blockade in classical Hodgkin lymphoma. Repertoires were generated with immunoSEQ multiplex PCR, while TCRdb's copy carries only in-frame clones and drops some. The sample has around 92,000 clones; 75% to 85% are singletons. This material consisted of peripheral blood mononuclear cells (PBMCs), taken before the fourth cycle of nivolumab. The receptor source for this set is a human donor with classical Hodgkin lymphoma. The CDR3 runs from the conserved cysteine through the conserved F or W. Each record gives: D gene, V gene, clone size, J gene, CDR3 protein, CDR3 DNA. A D gene is named only where the DNA matches it firmly. The size of a clone is reported for some rows only, either as once, few or many, or as a class for expanded clones.

TRBD1	TRBV7-8	.	TRBJ1-2	CASSLYVGQRGPPYGYTF	TGTGCCAGCAGCTTATACGTGGGACAGCGGGGTCCTCCCTATGGCTACACCTTC
.	TRBV29-1	once	TRBJ1-5	CSASADGDQPQHF	TGCAGCGCCTCCGCGGACGGAGATCAGCCCCAGCATTTT
.	TRBV19	.	TRBJ2-3	CASSGRGRSGTDTQYF	TGTGCCAGTAGTGGTCGGGGGCGTTCAGGCACAGATACGCAGTATTTT
.	TRBV6-5	few	TRBJ1-3	CASSYRGGSGNTIYF	TGTGCCAGCAGTTATCGGGGGGGCAGTGGAAACACCATATATTTT
TRBD2	TRBV5-1	few	TRBJ2-3	CASSSQREVVTQYF	TGCGCCAGCAGCAGCCAGCGGGAGGTGGTTACGCAGTATTTT
TRBD1	TRBV28	few	TRBJ1-2	CASSSGQPRGYTF	TGTGCCAGCAGTTCGGGACAGCCTAGGGGCTACACCTTC
.	TRBV11-2	once	TRBJ2-2	CASRLSGGRELFF	TGTGCCAGCAGGCTTTCGGGGGGCCGGGAGCTGTTTTTT
.	TRBV27	few	TRBJ1-2	CASSLSKAGLRGYTF	TGTGCCAGCAGTTTATCGAAAGCGGGGCTCAGGGGCTACACCTTC
.	TRBV18	.	TRBJ1-4	CASSPPGMEDEKLFF	TGTGCCAGCTCACCACCCGGGATGGAAGATGAAAAACTGTTTTTT
.	TRBV29-1	.	TRBJ1-3	CSVGSGNTIYF	TGCAGCGTTGGGTCTGGAAACACCATATATTTT
.	TRBV30	.	TRBJ1-1	CAWSEGWGRRSEAFF	TGTGCCTGGAGCGAGGGTTGGGGGCGTAGGTCTGAAGCTTTCTTT
TRBD2	TRBV28	.	TRBJ2-3	CASSLRASGNTDTQYF	TGTGCCAGCAGTTTAAGGGCTAGCGGCAACACAGATACGCAGTATTTT
TRBD2	TRBV19	.	TRBJ2-1	CASSPSGGGFSSYNEQFF	TGTGCCAGTAGCCCCAGCGGGGGCGGGTTTAGCTCCTACAATGAGCAGTTCTTC
.	TRBV19	.	TRBJ2-7	CASRISDLLSYEQYF	TGTGCCAGTAGGATATCGGACCTTCTCTCCTACGAGCAGTACTTC
.	TRBV5-4	.	TRBJ2-3	CASRQTGRLTTDTQYF	TGTGCCAGCAGGCAAACAGGGCGCCTTACCACAGATACGCAGTATTTT
.	TRBV30	.	TRBJ1-5	CAWSSQTNQPQHF	TGTGCCTGGAGTTCCCAAACGAACCAGCCCCAGCATTTT
TRBD1	TRBV5-1	.	TRBJ2-7	CASSLGGGTGLSYEQYF	TGCGCCAGCAGCTTGGGGGGTGGGACAGGGTTATCCTACGAGCAGTACTTC
TRBD2	TRBV7-8	.	TRBJ2-7	CASSLVVTSGKYEQYF	TGTGCCAGCAGCTTAGTTGTTACTAGCGGAAAATACGAGCAGTACTTC
TRBD2	TRBV6-4	.	TRBJ2-1	CASSEGLAGSGGNEQFF	TGTGCCAGCAGTGAGGGACTAGCGGGATCGGGGGGCAATGAGCAGTTCTTC
.	TRBV7-9	.	TRBJ1-4	CASSLDGTATNEKLFF	TGTGCCAGCAGCTTAGATGGCACTGCAACTAATGAAAAACTGTTTTTT
.	TRBV18	.	TRBJ2-7	CASSPGQFYEQYF	TGTGCCAGCTCACCAGGACAGTTCTACGAGCAGTACTTC
TRBD1	TRBV5-1	.	TRBJ1-4	CASSIGQGGEKLFF	TGCGCCAGCAGCATTGGACAGGGGGGTGAAAAACTGTTTTTT
.	TRBV6-5	once	TRBJ2-2	CASSLDPSSTGELFF	TGTGCCAGCAGCTTGGACCCTTCGAGCACCGGGGAGCTGTTTTTT
TRBD2	TRBV5-6	.	TRBJ2-7	CASHLREGQHEQYF	TGTGCCAGCCATCTGCGGGAGGGCCAGCACGAGCAGTACTTC
TRBD1	TRBV30	.	TRBJ2-5	CAWSVGGAETQYF	TGTGCCTGGAGTGTAGGGGGCGCGGAGACCCAGTACTTC
.	TRBV5-1	once	TRBJ1-1	CASSSNTLGRETEAFF	TGCGCCAGCAGCTCAAACACCCTGGGGAGGGAGACTGAAGCTTTCTTT
.	TRBV4-3	once	TRBJ1-1	CASSQSTGNTEAFF	TGCGCCAGCAGCCAATCGACAGGTAACACTGAAGCTTTCTTT